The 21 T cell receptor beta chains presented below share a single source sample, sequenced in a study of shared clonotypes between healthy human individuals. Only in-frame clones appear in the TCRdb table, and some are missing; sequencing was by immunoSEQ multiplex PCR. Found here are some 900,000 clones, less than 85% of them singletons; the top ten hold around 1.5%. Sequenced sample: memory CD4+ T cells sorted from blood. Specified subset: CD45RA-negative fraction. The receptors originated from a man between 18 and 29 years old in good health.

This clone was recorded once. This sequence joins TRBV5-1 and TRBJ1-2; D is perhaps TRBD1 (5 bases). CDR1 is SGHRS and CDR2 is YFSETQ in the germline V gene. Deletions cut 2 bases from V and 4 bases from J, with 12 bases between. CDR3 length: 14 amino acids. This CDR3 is CASSFGDSSYGYTF. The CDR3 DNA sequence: TGCGCCAGCAGCTTTGGAGACAGCAGCTATGGCTACACCTTC.

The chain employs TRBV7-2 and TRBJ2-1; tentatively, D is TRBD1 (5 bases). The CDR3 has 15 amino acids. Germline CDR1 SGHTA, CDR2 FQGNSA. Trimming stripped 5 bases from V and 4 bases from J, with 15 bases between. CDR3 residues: CASSPQGAVYNEQFF. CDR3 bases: TGTGCCAGCAGCCCTCAGGGTGCAGTATACAATGAGCAGTTCTTC.

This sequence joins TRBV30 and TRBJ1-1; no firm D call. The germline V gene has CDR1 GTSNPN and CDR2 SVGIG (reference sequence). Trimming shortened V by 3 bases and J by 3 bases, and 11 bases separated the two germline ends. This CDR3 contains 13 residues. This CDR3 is CAWSVTLHTEAFF. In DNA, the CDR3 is TGTGCCTGGAGCGTAACCCTTCACACTGAAGCTTTCTTT.

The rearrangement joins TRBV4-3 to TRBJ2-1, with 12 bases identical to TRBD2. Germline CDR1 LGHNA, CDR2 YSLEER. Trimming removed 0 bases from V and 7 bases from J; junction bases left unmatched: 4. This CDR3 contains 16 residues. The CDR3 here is CASSQEFGTSGNEQFF. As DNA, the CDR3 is TGCGCCAGCAGCCAAGAATTCGGGACTAGCGGGAATGAGCAGTTCTTC.

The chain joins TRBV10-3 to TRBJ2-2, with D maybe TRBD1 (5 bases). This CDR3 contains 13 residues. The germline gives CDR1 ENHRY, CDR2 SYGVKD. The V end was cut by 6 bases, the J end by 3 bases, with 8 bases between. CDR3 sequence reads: CAIRGRDTGELFF. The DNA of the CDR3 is TGTGCCATCAGGGGCAGGGACACCGGGGAGCTGTTTTTT.

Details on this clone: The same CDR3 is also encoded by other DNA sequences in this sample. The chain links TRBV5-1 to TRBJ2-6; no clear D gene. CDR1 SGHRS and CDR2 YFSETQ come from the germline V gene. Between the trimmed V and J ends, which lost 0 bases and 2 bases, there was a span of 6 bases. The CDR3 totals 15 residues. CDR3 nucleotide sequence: TGCGCCAGCAGCTTGGCTGGGGCTGGGGCCAACGTCCTGACTTTC. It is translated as CASSLAGAGANVLTF. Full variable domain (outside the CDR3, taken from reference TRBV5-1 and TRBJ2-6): KAGVTQTPRYLIKTRGQQVTLSCSPISGHRSVSWYQQTPGQGLQFLFEYFSETQRNKGNFPGRFSGRQFSNSRSEMNVSTLELGDSALYLCASSLAGAGANVLTFGAGSRLTVL.

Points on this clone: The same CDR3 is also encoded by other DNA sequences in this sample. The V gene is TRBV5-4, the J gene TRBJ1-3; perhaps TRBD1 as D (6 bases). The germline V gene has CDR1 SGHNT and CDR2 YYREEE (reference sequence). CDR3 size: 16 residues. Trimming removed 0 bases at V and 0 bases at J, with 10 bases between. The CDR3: CASSLAAGVSGNTIYF. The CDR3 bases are TGTGCCAGCAGCTTGGCGGCAGGGGTCTCTGGAAACACCATATATTTT.

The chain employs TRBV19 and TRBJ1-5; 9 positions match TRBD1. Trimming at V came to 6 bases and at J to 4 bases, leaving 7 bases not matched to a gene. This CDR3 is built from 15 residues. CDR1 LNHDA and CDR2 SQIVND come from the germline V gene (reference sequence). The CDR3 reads CASSGGQGVNQPQHF. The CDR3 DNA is TGTGCCAGTAGCGGGGGACAGGGAGTAAATCAGCCCCAGCATTTT.

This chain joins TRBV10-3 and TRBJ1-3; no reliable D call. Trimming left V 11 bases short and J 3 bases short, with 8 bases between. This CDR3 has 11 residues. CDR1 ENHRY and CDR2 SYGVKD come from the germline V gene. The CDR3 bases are TGTGCCGCGGGAGTTGGAAACACCATATATTTT. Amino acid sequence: CAAGVGNTIYF.

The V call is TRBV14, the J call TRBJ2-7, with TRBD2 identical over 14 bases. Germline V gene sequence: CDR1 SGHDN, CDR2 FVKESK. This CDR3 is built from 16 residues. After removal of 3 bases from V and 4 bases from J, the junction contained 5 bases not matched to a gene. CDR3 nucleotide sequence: TGTGCCAGCAGCCAGTTGGGACTAGCGGGAGCTTACGAGCAGTACTTC. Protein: CASSQLGLAGAYEQYF.

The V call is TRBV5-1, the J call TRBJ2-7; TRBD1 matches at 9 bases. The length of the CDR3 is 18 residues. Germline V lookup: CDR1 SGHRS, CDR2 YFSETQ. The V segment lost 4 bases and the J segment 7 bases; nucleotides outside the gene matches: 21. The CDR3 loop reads CASSPLPGDRARIGEQYF. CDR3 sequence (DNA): TGCGCCAGCAGCCCGCTCCCCGGGGACAGGGCCAGGATTGGGGAGCAGTACTTC.

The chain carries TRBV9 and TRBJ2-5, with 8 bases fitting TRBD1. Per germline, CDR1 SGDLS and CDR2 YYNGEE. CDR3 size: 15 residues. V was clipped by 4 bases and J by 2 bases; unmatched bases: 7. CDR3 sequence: CASSYDRGEQETQYF. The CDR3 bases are TGTGCCAGCAGCTATGACAGGGGTGAACAAGAGACCCAGTACTTC. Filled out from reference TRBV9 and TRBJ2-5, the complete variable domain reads DSGVTQTPKHLITATGQRVTLRCSPRSGDLSVYWYQQSLDQGLQFLIQYYNGEERAKGNILERFSAQQFPDLHSELNLSSLELGDSALYFCASSYDRGEQETQYFGPGTRLLVL.

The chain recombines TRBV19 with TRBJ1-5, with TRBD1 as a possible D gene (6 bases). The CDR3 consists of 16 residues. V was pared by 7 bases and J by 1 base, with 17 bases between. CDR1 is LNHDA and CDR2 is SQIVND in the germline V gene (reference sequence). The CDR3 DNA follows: TGTGCCAGTACCCCCTTGGGGGGGGCGAGCAATCAGCCCCAGCATTTT. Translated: CASTPLGGASNQPQHF.

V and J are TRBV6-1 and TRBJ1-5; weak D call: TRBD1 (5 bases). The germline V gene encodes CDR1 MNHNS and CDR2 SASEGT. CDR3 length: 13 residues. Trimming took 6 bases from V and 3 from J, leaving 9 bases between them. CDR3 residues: CASRVTVNQPQHF. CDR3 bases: TGTGCCAGCAGGGTGACAGTCAATCAGCCCCAGCATTTT.

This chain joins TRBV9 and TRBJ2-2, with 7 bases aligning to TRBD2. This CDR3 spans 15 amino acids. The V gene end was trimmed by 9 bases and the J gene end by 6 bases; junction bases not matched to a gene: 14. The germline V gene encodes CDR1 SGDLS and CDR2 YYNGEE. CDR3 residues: CATTPGGWGSGELFF. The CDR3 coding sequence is TGTGCCACCACCCCGGGGGGTTGGGGATCCGGGGAGCTGTTTTTT.

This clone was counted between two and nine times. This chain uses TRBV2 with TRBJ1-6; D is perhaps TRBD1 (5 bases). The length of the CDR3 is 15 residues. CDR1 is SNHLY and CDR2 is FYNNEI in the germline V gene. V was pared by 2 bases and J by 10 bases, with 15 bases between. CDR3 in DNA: TGTGCCAGCAGTGAATCAGACAGTACGAGATCACCCCTCCACTTT. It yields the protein CASSESDSTRSPLHF.

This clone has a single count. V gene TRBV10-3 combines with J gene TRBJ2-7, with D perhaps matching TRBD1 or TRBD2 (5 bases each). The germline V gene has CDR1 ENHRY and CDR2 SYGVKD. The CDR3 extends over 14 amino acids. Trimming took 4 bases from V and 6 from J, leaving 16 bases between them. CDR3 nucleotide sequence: TGTGCCATCAGTGGCCGGGACGGGGATGCCGAGCAGTACTTC. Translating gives CAISGRDGDAEQYF.

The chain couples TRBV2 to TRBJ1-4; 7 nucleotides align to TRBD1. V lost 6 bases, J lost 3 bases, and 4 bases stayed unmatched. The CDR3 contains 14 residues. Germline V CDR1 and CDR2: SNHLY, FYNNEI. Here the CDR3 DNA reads TGTGCCAGCAGGGAGGGGGCCCCTAATGAAAAACTGTTTTTT. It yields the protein CASREGAPNEKLFF.

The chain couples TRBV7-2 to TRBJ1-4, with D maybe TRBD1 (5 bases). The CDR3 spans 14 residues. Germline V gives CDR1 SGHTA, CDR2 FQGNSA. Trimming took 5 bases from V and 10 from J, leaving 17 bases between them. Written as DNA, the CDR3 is TGTGCCAGCAGCCGTCCAGGGTACGAAGGAAAACTGTTTTTT. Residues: CASSRPGYEGKLFF.

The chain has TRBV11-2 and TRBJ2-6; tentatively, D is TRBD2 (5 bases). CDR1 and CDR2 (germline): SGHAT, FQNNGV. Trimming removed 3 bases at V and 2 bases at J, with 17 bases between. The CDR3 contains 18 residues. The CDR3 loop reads CASSLSEEGFPGANVLTF. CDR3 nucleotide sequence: TGTGCCAGCAGCTTGAGTGAAGAGGGATTTCCTGGGGCCAACGTCCTGACTTTC.

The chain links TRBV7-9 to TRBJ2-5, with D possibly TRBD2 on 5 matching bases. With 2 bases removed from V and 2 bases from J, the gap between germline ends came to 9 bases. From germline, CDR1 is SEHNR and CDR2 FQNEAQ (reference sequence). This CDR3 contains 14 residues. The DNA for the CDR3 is TGTGCCAGCAGCTTATTTTCGGGGCAAGAGACCCAGTACTTC. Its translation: CASSLFSGQETQYF. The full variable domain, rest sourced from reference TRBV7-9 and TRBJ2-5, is DTGVSQNPRHKITKRGQNVTFRCDPISEHNRLYWYRQTLGQGPEFLTYFQNEAQLEKSRLLSDRFSAERPKGSFSTLEIQRTEQGDSAMYLCASSLFSGQETQYFGPGTRLLVL.